These 7 T cell receptor beta chains were all obtained from the same sample, sequenced in a study of T cells in localized non-small cell lung cancer. Libraries were prepared by immunoSEQ multiplex PCR; TCRdb keeps only in-frame clonotypes and omits some of them. The sample comprises 6,000 or so clones, about 91% of which are singletons, and roughly 17% rests with the top ten. This sample comprised peripheral blood, obtained before any cancer treatment. The source of these receptors is a male donor aged 60 or older with stage I lung adenocarcinoma.

The gene calls are TRBV28 and TRBJ1-4; no firm D call. The germline CDR1 and CDR2 sequences are MDHEN and SYDVKM. Trimming left V 8 bases short and J 0 bases short, with 7 bases between. This CDR3 spans 13 amino acids. The CDR3 sequence is CASREATNEKLFF. The DNA of the CDR3 is TGTGCCAGCCGGGAGGCAACTAATGAAAAACTGTTTTTT.

The V call is TRBV30, the J call TRBJ1-5, with D perhaps TRBD1 (5 bases). V gave up 2 bases and J gave up 3 bases, with 11 bases separating them. The germline CDR1 and CDR2 sequences are GTSNPN and SVGIG (reference sequence). The CDR3 length is 14 residues. The CDR3 is CAWSRDGYNQPQHF. As DNA, the CDR3 is TGTGCCTGGAGTAGGGACGGATACAATCAGCCCCAGCATTTT.

The rearrangement links TRBV2 to TRBJ1-5; D is unresolved. Germline V gene lookup returns CDR1 SNHLY and CDR2 FYNNEI. The CDR3 runs 13 residues. The ends were cut back, 4 bases at V and 4 bases at J, with 8 bases in the middle. The CDR3 is CASSAQENQPQHF. DNA of the CDR3: TGTGCCAGCAGTGCGCAGGAAAATCAGCCCCAGCATTTT.

The chain is built from TRBV5-6 and TRBJ2-7, with D perhaps TRBD2 (5 bases). Between the trimmed V and J ends, which lost 0 bases and 6 bases, there was a span of 10 bases. The germline gives CDR1 SGHDT, CDR2 YYEEEE. This CDR3 is built from 13 residues. The CDR3: CASSLVRAPEQYV. The CDR3 coding sequence is TGTGCCAGCAGCTTGGTGCGGGCGCCCGAGCAGTACGTC.

Only one count was recorded for this clone. The chain couples TRBV2 to TRBJ1-2, with 8 bases lining up with TRBD1. Germline CDR1 is SNHLY and CDR2 is FYNNEI. Trimming took 6 bases from V and 3 from J; bases not matched to a gene: 0. The CDR3 totals 12 residues. The CDR3 bases are TGTGCCAGCAGGGGACAGGACTATGGCTACACCTTC. It codes for CASRGQDYGYTF. Combining the CDR3 with reference TRBV2 and TRBJ1-2 gives the whole variable domain EPEVTQTPSHQVTQMGQEVILRCVPISNHLYFYWYRQILGQKVEFLVSFYNNEISEKSEIFDDQFSVERPDGSNFTLKIRSTKLEDSAMYFCASRGQDYGYTFGSGTRLTVV.

V is TRBV7-2 and J is TRBJ2-5, with 11 positions matching TRBD2. The CDR3 is 15 residues long. Trimming removed 5 bases from V and 3 bases from J; junction bases left unmatched: 5. Germline values: CDR1 SGHTA, CDR2 FQGNSA. CDR3 coding DNA: TGTGCCAGCAGCACCTCACTAGCGGGGGAAGAGACCCAGTACTTC. Protein product: CASSTSLAGEETQYF.

The gene calls are TRBV21-1 and TRBJ1-2. TRBV21-1 is reported as a pseudogene. The CDR3 length is 14 residues. The DNA for the CDR3 is TGTGCCAGCAGTAGACCACCGGCGGCCTATGGCTACACCTTC. It is translated as CASSRPPAAYGYTF.